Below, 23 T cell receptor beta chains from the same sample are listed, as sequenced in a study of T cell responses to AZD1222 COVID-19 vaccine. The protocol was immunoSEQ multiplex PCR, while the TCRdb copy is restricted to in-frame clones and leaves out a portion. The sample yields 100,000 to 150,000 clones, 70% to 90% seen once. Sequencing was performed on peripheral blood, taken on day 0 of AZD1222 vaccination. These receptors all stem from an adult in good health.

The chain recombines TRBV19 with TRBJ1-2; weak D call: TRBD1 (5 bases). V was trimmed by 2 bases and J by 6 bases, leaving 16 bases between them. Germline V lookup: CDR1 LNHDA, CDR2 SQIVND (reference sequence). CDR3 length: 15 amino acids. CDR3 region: CASSILRGSYHGYTF. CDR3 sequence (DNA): TGTGCCAGTAGTATACTACGGGGCTCGTATCATGGCTACACCTTC. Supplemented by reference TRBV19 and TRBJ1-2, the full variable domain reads DGGITQSPKYLFRKEGQNVTLSCEQNLNHDAMYWYRQDPGQGLRLIYYSQIVNDFQKGDIAEGYSVSREKKESFPLTVTSAQKNPTAFYLCASSILRGSYHGYTFGSGTRLTVV.

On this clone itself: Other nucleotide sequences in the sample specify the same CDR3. The CDR3 nucleotides are TGTGCCAGCAGCTTAGGCTACAGGGACGAGCAGTACTTC. This translates into CASSLGYRDEQYF. The chain couples TRBV7-2 to TRBJ2-7; the D gene is possibly TRBD1 (6 bases). The CDR3 has 13 amino acids. Trimming shortened V by 1 base and J by 5 bases, and 9 bases separated the two germline ends. Germline CDR1 SGHTA, CDR2 FQGNSA.

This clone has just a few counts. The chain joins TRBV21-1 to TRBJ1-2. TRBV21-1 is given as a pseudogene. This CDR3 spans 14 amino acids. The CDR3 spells CASSKNEGENGYTF. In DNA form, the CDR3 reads TGTGCCAGCAGCAAAAATGAAGGGGAGAATGGCTACACCTTC.

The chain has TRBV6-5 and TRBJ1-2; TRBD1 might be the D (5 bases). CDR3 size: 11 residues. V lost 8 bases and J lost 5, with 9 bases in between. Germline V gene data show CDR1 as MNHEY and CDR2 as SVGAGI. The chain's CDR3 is CASGGLYGYTF. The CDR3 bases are TGTGCCAGCGGGGGACTTTATGGCTACACCTTC.

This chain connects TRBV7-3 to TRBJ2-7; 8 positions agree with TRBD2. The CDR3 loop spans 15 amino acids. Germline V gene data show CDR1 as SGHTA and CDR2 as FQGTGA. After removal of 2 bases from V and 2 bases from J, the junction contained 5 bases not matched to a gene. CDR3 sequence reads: CASSLYGGAPYEQYF. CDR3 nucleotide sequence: TGTGCCAGCAGCTTATACGGGGGGGCCCCCTACGAGCAGTACTTC.

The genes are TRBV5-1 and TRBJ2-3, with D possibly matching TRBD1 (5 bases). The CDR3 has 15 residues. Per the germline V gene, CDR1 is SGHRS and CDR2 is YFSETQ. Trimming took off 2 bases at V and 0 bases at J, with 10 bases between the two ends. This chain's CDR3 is CASSFQGASTDTQYF. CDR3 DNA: TGCGCCAGCAGCTTTCAGGGTGCTAGCACAGATACGCAGTATTTT.

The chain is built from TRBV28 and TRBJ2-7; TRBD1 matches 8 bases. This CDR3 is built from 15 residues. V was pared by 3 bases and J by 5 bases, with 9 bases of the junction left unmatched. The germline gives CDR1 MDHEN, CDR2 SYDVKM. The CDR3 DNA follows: TGTGCCAGCAGTTTCAGTCGACAGGGGTCCAACGAGCAGTACTTC. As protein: CASSFSRQGSNEQYF.

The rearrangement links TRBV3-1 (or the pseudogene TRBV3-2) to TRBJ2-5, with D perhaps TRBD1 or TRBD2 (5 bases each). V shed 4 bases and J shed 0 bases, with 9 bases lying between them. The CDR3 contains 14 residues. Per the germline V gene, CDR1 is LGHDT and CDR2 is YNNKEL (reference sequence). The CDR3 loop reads CASSRRENQETQYF. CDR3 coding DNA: TGTGCCAGCAGCCGCAGGGAGAACCAAGAGACCCAGTACTTC.

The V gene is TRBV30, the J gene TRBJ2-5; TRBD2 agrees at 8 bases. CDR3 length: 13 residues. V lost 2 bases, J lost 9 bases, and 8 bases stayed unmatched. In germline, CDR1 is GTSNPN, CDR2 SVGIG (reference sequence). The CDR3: CAWSHGGALAQYF. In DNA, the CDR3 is TGTGCCTGGAGTCACGGGGGGGCCCTAGCCCAGTACTTC.

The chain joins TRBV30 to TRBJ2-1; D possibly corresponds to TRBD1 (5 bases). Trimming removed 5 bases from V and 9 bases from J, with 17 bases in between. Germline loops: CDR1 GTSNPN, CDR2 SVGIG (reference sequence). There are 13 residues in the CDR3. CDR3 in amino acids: CAWAHGARGEQFF. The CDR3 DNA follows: TGTGCCTGGGCCCATGGGGCGCGAGGTGAGCAGTTCTTC.

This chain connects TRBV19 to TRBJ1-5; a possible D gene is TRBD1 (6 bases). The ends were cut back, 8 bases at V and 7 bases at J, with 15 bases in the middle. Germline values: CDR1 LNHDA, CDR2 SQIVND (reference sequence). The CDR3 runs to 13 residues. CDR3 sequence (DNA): TGTGCCAGTTCCTACAGGGTTGGCCAGCCCCAGCATTTT. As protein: CASSYRVGQPQHF.

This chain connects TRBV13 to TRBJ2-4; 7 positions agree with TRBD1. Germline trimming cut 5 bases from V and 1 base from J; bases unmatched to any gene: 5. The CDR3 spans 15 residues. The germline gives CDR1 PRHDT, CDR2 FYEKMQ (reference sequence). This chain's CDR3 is CASSPTGVAKNIQYF. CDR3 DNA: TGTGCCAGCAGCCCAACAGGGGTGGCCAAAAACATTCAGTACTTC.

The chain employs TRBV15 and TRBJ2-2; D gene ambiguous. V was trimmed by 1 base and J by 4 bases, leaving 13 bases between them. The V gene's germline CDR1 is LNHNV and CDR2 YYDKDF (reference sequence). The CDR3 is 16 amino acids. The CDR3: CATSRARSTGTGELFF. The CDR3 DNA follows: TGTGCCACCAGCAGAGCGCGGTCGACGGGCACCGGGGAGCTGTTTTTT.

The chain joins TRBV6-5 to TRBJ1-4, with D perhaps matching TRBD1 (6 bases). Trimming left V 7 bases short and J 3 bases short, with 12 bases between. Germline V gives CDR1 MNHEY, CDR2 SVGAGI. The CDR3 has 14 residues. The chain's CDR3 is CASTRTASNEKLFF. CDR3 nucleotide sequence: TGTGCCAGCACAAGGACAGCCTCTAATGAAAAACTGTTTTTT.

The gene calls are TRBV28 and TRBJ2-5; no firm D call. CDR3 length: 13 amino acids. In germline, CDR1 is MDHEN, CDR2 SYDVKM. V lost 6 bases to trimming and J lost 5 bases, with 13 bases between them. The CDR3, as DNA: TGTGCCAGCAGGATTGGTGGGGATGAGACCCAGTACTTC. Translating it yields CASRIGGDETQYF.

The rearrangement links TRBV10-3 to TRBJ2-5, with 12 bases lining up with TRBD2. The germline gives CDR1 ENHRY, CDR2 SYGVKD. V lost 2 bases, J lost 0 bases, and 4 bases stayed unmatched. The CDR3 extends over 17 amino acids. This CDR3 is CAISENRLAGDQETQYF. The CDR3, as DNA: TGTGCCATCAGTGAGAACCGACTAGCGGGGGACCAAGAGACCCAGTACTTC.

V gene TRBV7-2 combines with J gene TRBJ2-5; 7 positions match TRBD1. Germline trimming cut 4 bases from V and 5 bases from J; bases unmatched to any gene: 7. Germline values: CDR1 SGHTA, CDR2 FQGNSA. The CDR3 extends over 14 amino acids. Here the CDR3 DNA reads TGTGCCAGCAGCTCCCAGACAGGGCGGGAGACCCAGTACTTC. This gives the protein CASSSQTGRETQYF.

This chain's CDR3 is CASSAEGGLTEAFF. The CDR3 DNA is TGTGCCAGCAGCGCCGAGGGGGGACTCACTGAAGCTTTCTTT. The rearrangement uses TRBV9 and TRBJ1-1; D perhaps matches TRBD1 (6 bases). This CDR3 contains 14 residues. V was clipped by 3 bases and J by 4 bases, with 13 bases between them. Germline CDR1 reads SGDLS; CDR2 reads YYNGEE.

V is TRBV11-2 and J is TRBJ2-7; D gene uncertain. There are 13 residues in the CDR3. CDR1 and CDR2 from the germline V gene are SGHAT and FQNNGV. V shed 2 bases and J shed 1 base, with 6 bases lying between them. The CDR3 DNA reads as TGTGCCAGCAGCTTATACAGATCCTACGAGCAGTACTTC. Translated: CASSLYRSYEQYF.

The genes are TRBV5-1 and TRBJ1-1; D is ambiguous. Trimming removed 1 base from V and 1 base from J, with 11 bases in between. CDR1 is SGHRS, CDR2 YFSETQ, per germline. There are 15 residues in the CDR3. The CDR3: CASSLRRHPNTEAFF. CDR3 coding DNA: TGCGCCAGCAGCTTGAGGCGACATCCGAACACTGAAGCTTTCTTT.

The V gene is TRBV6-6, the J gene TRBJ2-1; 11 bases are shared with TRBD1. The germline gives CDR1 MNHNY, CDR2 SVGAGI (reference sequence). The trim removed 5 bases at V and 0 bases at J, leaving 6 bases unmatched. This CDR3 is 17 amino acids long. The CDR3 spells CASSPPGTGGSYNEQFF. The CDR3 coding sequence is TGTGCCAGCAGTCCCCCCGGGACAGGGGGCTCCTACAATGAGCAGTTCTTC.

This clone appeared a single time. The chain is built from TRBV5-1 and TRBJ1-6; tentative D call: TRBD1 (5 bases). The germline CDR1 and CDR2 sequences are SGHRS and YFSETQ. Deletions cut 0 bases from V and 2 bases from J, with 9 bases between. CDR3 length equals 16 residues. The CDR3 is CASSLARGPYNSPLHF. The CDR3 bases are TGCGCCAGCAGCTTGGCTCGGGGACCCTATAATTCACCCCTCCACTTT.

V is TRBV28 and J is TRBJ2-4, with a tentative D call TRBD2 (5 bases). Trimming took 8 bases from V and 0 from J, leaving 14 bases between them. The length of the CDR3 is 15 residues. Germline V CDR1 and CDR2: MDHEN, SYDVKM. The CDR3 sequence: CASSPSGIAKNIQYF. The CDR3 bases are TGTGCCAGCTCTCCTTCCGGGATAGCCAAAAACATTCAGTACTTC.